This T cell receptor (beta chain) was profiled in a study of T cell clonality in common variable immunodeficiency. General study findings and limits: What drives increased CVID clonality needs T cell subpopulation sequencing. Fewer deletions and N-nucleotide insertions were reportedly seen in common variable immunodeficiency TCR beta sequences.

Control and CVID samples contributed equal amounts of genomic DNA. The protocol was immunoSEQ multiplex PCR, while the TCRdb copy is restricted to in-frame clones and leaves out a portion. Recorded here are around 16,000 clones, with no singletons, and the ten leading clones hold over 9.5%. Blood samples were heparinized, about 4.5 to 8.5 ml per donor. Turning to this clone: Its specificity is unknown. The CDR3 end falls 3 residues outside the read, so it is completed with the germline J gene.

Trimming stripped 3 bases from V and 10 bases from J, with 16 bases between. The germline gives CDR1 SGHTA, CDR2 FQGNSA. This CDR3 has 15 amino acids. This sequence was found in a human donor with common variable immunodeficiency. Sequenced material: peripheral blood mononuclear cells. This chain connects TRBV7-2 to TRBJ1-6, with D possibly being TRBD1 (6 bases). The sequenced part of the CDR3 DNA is TGTGCCAGCAGCTTCGGGACAAGAGGGGAATCACCC. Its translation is CASSFGTRGESP. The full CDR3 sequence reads CASSFGTRGESPLHF.